This TCR beta chain is from a study of neoadjuvant anti-PD-1 for oral cavity cancer. Stated time point: after neoadjuvant nivolumab, at surgical resection. The data were produced by immunoSEQ multiplex PCR, yet TCRdb's version contains in-frame clones alone and is incomplete. The data hold about 1,400 clones, with 53% observed a single time. V lost 1 base and J lost 0, with 3 bases in between. CDR1 SGHNT and CDR2 YENEEA come from the germline V gene. This CDR3 comprises 13 residues. The clonotype originates from a person aged 35 to 85 with oral cavity squamous cell carcinoma. The chain couples TRBV11-3 to TRBJ1-1; D ambiguous. This sample comprised tumor tissue, obtained after nivolumab (anti-PD-1) treatment. The DNA for the CDR3 is TGTGCCAGCAGCTTAGGGCTGAACACTGAAGCTTTCTTT. Amino acid sequence: CASSLGLNTEAFF.